A selection of T cell receptor beta chains follows, all from one sample in a study of T cells in Graves' hyperthyroidism and ophthalmopathy. TCRdb passed the multiplex PCR reads through MiXCR, listing each CDR3 protein once. The sample lists under 350,000 distinct CDR3 sequences, 25% to 30% occurring once. Sequences were obtained from blood. These receptors came from a man aged 40-50 years with Graves' hyperthyroidism that later progressed to Graves' ophthalmopathy. Both conserved end residues are part of each CDR3. Each record gives: clone size, J gene, V gene, CDR3 protein. Clone size is given for some rows only: seen once, a few or many times, or a class if the clone is expanded.

many,TRBJ1-2,TRBV15,CATSSAPPGKEGYGYTF
many,TRBJ2-2,TRBV12-3/TRBV12-4,CASSLGQGGELFF
few,TRBJ1-2,TRBV12-3/TRBV12-4,CASSYNLRDTYGYTF
many,TRBJ2-7,TRBV28,CASSTYEQYF
many,TRBJ2-2,TRBV12-3/TRBV12-4,CASSSHRTGELFF
-,TRBJ1-5,TRBV2,CASSATSLNQPQHF
many,TRBJ2-2,TRBV4-2,CASSQAGDTGELFF
many,TRBJ2-6,TRBV28,CASSSLRAGANVLTF
-,TRBJ1-5,TRBV30,CAWTPGGGRQPQHF
many,TRBJ2-7,TRBV29-1,CSVASRGYEQYF
many,TRBJ2-2,TRBV24-1,CATSDLSGPNTGELFF
few,TRBJ1-2,TRBV6-1,CASRTGGGRGYTF
many,TRBJ1-1,TRBV9,CASSVAGTGENTEAFF
many,TRBJ1-6,TRBV20-1,CSARDERGAGSPLHF
many,TRBJ2-5,TRBV7-9,CASSPTSVAGARGETQYF
-,TRBJ2-5,TRBV6-5,CASSYTSGTQETQYF
-,TRBJ2-2,TRBV24-1,CATSDLRGTGELFF
many,TRBJ2-7,TRBV4-1,CASSQGGSLSSYEQYF
many,TRBJ1-2,TRBV20-1,CSAAGGTNYGYTF
-,TRBJ1-1,TRBV6-4,CASSPPGLRRDTEAFF
-,TRBJ1-1,TRBV28,CASSGQGPNTEAFF
-,TRBJ1-2,TRBV6-5,CASSYQGAQGYTF
many,TRBJ1-2,TRBV12-3/TRBV12-4,CASSLRRTYGYTF